This TCR beta chain emerged from a study of brain T cells in children with intractable seizures (dated by TCRdb to the early 2020s). Describing the broader study: Resected brain tissue from 53 pediatric epilepsy surgery cases was initially screened for immune gene transcripts with a NanoString immunology panel. Most of the 12 selected surgery cases also had pre-surgery blood sequenced, which left four cases with brain tissue only.

The time point label, as the study defines it: resected brain tissue, or blood drawn just prior to surgery. The surgery cases showing the highest brain T cell transcript signatures were chosen for TCR beta chain sequencing of brain tissue and, when available, of blood. Before surgery, patients had received at least one anti-epileptic drug. The TCR-sequenced patients were children whose drug-resistant epilepsy was caused by tuberous sclerosis complex, focal cortical dysplasia, Rasmussen encephalitis or hemimegalencephaly. Blood samples were collected immediately before the epilepsy surgery. The Monarch genomic DNA purification kit was used to extract bulk genomic DNA from unsorted brain tissue and from whole blood. Concerning this clone itself: Its antigen remains unidentified. Within one base of it there is no much larger clone, and no base qualities were kept.

CDR1 is given as LNHDA and CDR2 as SQIVND, both from the germline V gene (reference sequence). V loses 5 bases, J loses 0 bases, and the germline ends lie 11 bases apart. The CDR3 goes from the cysteine to the phenylalanine over 15 residues. The entry retains the CDR3 DNA only, 45 bases that are in frame from base 1. The immunoSEQ assay was applied to genomic DNA to generate the TCR beta chain sequences. The study's own analysis went as follows. Any CDR3 sequence that did not begin with the conserved framework cysteine at position 104 was removed by hand. To get clonality, the normalized Shannon's Diversity Index was subtracted from one, giving values from 0 (maximal diversity) to 1 (oligoclonal). Differences in the frequency of the same CDR3 between samples, such as brain versus blood, were assessed with chi-squared comparison-of-proportions tests. Public clonotypes were found by searching immuneACCESS, and the VDJdb browser was used to assess similarity to known antiviral clonotypes. TCRdb re-hosts the immuneACCESS table, in-frame sequences only. Its copies lack some clones; in the studies checked, an unresolved V gene accounts for under half of them, and the cause for the rest is not known. Clonal size and the V and J genes are those of that table, whereas D and trimming came from the DNA. This sample has 95,000 to 120,000 clones in its table, and approximately 94% of those were observed once. The ten largest make up under 4.5% of the sample.

On the study overall, not on this receptor specifically: Viral specificity was inferred solely from CDR3 sequence similarity, and the HCMV serostatus of the patients was not known. Because sequencing depth was different between pre-surgery and post-surgery blood, clones absent from the pre-surgery sample may reflect undersampling.

The source material was peripheral blood, sampled at surgery. The receptor chain draws on TRBV19 and TRBJ1-5, with the D gene too uncertain to name. The receptor comes from a boy younger than two with hemimegalencephaly and intractable seizures. The DNA sequence reads TGTGCCAGTAGTCAAGGAAGTAATAGCAATCAGCCCCAGCATTTT. This sequence encodes CASSQGSNSNQPQHF.